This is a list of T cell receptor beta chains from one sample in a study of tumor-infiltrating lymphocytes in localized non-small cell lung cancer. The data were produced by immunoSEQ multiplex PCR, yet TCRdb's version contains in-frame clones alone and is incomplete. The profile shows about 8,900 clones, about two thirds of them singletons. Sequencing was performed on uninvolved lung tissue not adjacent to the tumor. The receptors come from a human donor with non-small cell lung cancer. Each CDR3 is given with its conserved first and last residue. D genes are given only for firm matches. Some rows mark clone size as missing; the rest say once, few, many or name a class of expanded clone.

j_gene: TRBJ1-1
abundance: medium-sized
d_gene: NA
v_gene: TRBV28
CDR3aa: CASRPDKNTEAFF
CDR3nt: TGTGCCAGCAGACCCGACAAGAACACTGAAGCTTTCTTT

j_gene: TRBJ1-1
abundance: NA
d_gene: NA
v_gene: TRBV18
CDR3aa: CASSPPESEAFF
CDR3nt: TGTGCCAGCTCACCACCGGAAAGTGAAGCTTTCTTT

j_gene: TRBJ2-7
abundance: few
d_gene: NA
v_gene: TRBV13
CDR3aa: CASSLGYEQYF
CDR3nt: TGTGCCAGCAGCTTAGGCTACGAGCAGTACTTC

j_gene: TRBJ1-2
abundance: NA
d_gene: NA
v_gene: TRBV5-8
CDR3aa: CASSLRGETYGYTF
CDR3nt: TGTGCCAGCAGCTTGCGGGGCGAGACGTATGGCTACACCTTC

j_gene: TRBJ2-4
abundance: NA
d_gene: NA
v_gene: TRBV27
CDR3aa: CASSYPGRIQYF
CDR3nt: TGTGCCAGCAGTTATCCGGGGCGCATTCAGTACTTC

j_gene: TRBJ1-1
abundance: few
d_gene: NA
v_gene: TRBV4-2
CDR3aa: CASSQNTEAFF
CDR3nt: TGTGCCAGCAGCCAAAACACTGAAGCTTTCTTT

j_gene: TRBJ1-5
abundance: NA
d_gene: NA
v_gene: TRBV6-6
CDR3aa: CASRGATRASQPQHF
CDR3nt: TGTGCCAGCAGGGGGGCCACGAGGGCGAGTCAGCCCCAGCATTTT

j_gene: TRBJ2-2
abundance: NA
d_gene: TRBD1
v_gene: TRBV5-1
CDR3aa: CASSLGQGTGELFF
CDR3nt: TGCGCCAGCAGCTTGGGACAGGGCACCGGGGAGCTGTTTTTT

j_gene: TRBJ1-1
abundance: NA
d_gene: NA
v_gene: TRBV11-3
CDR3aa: CASSFTGLGSTEAFF
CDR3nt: TGTGCCAGCAGCTTTACAGGTTTAGGAAGTACTGAAGCTTTCTTT

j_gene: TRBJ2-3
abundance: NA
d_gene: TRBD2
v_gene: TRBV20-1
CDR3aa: CSAGGDTQYF
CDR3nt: TGCAGTGCCGGGGGGGATACGCAGTATTTT

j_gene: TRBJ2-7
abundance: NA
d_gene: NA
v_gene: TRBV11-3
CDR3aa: CASSLSLWLGEQYF
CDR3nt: TGTGCCAGCAGCTTATCGCTGTGGCTGGGGGAGCAGTACTTC

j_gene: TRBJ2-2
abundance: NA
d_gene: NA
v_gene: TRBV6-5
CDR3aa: CASSSGDLGELFF
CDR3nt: TGTGCCAGCAGCTCGGGGGACCTCGGGGAGCTGTTTTTT

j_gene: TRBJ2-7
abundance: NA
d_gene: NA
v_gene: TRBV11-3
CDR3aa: CASSFRQNYEQYF
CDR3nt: TGTGCCAGCAGCTTTCGGCAGAACTACGAGCAGTACTTC

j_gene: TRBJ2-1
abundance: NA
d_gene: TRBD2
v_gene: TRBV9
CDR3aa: CASSVLAGNEQFF
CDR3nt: TGTGCCAGCAGCGTTCTAGCGGGCAATGAGCAGTTCTTC

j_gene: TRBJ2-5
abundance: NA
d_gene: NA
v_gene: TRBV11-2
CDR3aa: CASSIPSETQYF
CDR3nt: TGTGCCAGCAGCATACCATCGGAGACCCAGTACTTC

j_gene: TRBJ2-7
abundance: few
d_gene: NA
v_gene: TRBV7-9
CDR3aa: CASSFSGAEQYF
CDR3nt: TGTGCCAGCAGCTTTTCAGGGGCCGAGCAGTACTTC

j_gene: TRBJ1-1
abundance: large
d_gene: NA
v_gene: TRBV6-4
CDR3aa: CASSADGENTEAFF
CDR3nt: TGTGCCAGCAGCGCTGACGGAGAGAACACTGAAGCTTTCTTT

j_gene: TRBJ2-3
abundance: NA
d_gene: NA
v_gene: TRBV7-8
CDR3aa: CASSQTKSSGRTDTQYF
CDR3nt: TGTGCCAGCAGCCAGACAAAAAGTAGCGGACGCACAGATACGCAGTATTTT

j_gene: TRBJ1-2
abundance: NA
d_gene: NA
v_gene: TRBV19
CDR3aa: CASSPTGTLLGGYTF
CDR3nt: TGTGCCAGTAGTCCCACCGGGACCCTACTAGGTGGCTACACCTTC

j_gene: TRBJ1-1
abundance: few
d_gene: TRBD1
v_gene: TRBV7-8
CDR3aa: CASSQRDRGGFGEAFF
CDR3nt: TGTGCCAGCAGCCAACGGGACAGGGGGGGCTTTGGGGAAGCTTTCTTT

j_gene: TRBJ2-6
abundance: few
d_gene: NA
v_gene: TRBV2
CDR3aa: CASSEAWQSGANVLTF
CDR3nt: TGTGCCAGCAGTGAAGCGTGGCAGTCTGGGGCCAACGTCCTGACTTTC

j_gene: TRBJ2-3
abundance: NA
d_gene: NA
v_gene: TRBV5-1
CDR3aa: CASSLAQDTQYF
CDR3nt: TGCGCCAGCAGCTTGGCCCAGGATACGCAGTATTTT

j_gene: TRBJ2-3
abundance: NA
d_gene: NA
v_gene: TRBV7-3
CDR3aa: CASSSQSTDTQYF
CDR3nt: TGTGCCAGCAGCTCGCAGAGCACAGATACGCAGTATTTT

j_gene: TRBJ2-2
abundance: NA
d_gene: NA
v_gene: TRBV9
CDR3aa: CASSVEDLTNTGELFF
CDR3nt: TGTGCCAGCAGCGTAGAGGATTTAACGAACACCGGGGAGCTGTTTTTT

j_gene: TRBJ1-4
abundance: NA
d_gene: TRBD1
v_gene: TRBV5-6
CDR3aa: CASSAPGQGNEKLFF
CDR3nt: TGTGCCAGCAGCGCCCCGGGACAGGGGAATGAAAAACTGTTTTTT

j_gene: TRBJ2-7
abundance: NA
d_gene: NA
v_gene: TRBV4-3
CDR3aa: CASSQEERYYEQYF
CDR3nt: TGCGCCAGCAGCCAAGAGGAACGGTACTACGAGCAGTACTTC